A selection of T cell receptor beta chains follows, all from one sample in a study of blood T cell repertoires in COVID-19. Only in-frame clones appear in the TCRdb table, and some are missing; sequencing was by immunoSEQ multiplex PCR. The sample consists of around 30,000 clones, roughly 85% of them appearing once. The sample consisted of peripheral blood. The receptors come from a human donor in a cohort sampled during active COVID-19. CDR3s include the opening cysteine and the closing phenylalanine or tryptophan. D genes are given only for firm matches. Size is omitted from some rows. Given values are once, few, many or a class for expanded clones.

size: NA; length: 16; J: TRBJ2-3; D: NA; V: TRBV7-8; DNA: TGTGCCAGCAGCTTAGTCAGGACGCGGGGCGCAGATACGCAGTATTTT; CDR3: CASSLVRTRGADTQYF
size: NA; length: 14; J: TRBJ2-7; D: NA; V: TRBV11-2; DNA: TGTGCCAGCAGCTTTTGGGACACCACCTACGAGCAGTACTTC; CDR3: CASSFWDTTYEQYF
size: NA; length: 18; J: TRBJ1-1; D: TRBD1; V: TRBV7-9; DNA: TGTGCCAGCAGCCTAGGGGCAGGGGGCGGAATCGCGAACACTGAAGCTTTCTTT; CDR3: CASSLGAGGGIANTEAFF
size: NA; length: 13; J: TRBJ1-2; D: NA; V: TRBV7-9; DNA: TGTGCCAGCAGCTTAGGGACAGATTATGGCTACACCTTC; CDR3: CASSLGTDYGYTF
size: NA; length: 17; J: TRBJ2-2; D: TRBD1; V: TRBV13; DNA: TGTGCCAGCAGCTTAAGGGGACAGGGGACGAACACCGGGGAGCTGTTTTTT; CDR3: CASSLRGQGTNTGELFF
size: NA; length: 15; J: TRBJ2-7; D: TRBD1; V: TRBV23-1; DNA: TGCGCCAGCAGTCACCACGGACAGGGAACCTACGAGCAGTACTTC; CDR3: CASSHHGQGTYEQYF
size: NA; length: 15; J: TRBJ2-2; D: NA; V: TRBV5-4; DNA: TGTGCCAGCAGCTTTTTGGGGACAAACACCGGGGAGCTGTTTTTT; CDR3: CASSFLGTNTGELFF
size: NA; length: 13; J: TRBJ2-5; D: NA; V: TRBV2; DNA: TGTGCCAGCTTCCCTAGCAGACAAGAGACCCAGTACTTC; CDR3: CASFPSRQETQYF
size: NA; length: 15; J: TRBJ2-2; D: NA; V: TRBV14; DNA: TGTGCCAGCAGCCAAGGTGATAGCGGAAGGGGGGAGCTGTTTTTT; CDR3: CASSQGDSGRGELFF
size: NA; length: 13; J: TRBJ1-2; D: NA; V: TRBV28; DNA: TGTGCCAGCAGTAGGACAGAGAACTATGGCTACACCTTC; CDR3: CASSRTENYGYTF
size: NA; length: 16; J: TRBJ1-6; D: TRBD1; V: TRBV6-5; DNA: TGTGCCAGCAGTTACTCGAAGGCAGGGGGAGGCTCACCCCTCCACTTT; CDR3: CASSYSKAGGGSPLHF
size: NA; length: 15; J: TRBJ2-7; D: TRBD1; V: TRBV11-3; DNA: TGTGCCAGCAGCTTAGAGGGACAGGGGAGTAGCGAGCAGTACTTC; CDR3: CASSLEGQGSSEQYF
size: NA; length: 16; J: TRBJ2-1; D: NA; V: TRBV29-1; DNA: TGCAGCGTTGTAGCCAGGGGAACAGCCTCCTACAATGAGCAGTTCTTC; CDR3: CSVVARGTASYNEQFF
size: medium-sized; length: 13; J: TRBJ2-1; D: TRBD2; V: TRBV9; DNA: TGTGCCAGCAGCGGGACTAGCGGCAATGAGCAGTTCTTC; CDR3: CASSGTSGNEQFF
size: NA; length: 18; J: TRBJ1-5; D: TRBD1; V: TRBV19; DNA: TGTGCCAGTAGCCCCGGGACAGGGGGCTGGTATAGCAATCAGCCCCAGCATTTT; CDR3: CASSPGTGGWYSNQPQHF
size: NA; length: 15; J: TRBJ1-1; D: TRBD1; V: TRBV2; DNA: TGTGCCAGCAGTAGGGCAGGGGGCGCGAACACTGAAGCTTTCTTT; CDR3: CASSRAGGANTEAFF
size: NA; length: 12; J: TRBJ1-1; D: NA; V: TRBV2; DNA: TGTGCCAGCAGCTTCGAGGGTAAAGAAGCTTTCTTT; CDR3: CASSFEGKEAFF
size: NA; length: 13; J: TRBJ1-5; D: TRBD1; V: TRBV6-5; DNA: TGTGCCAGCAGCGAGGGACAGGGCCAGCCCCAGCATTTT; CDR3: CASSEGQGQPQHF
size: NA; length: 14; J: TRBJ1-6; D: TRBD1; V: TRBV6-5; DNA: TGTGCCAGCAGTACTGGGACAGGGAGGTCACCCCTCCACTTT; CDR3: CASSTGTGRSPLHF
size: NA; length: 19; J: TRBJ2-2; D: TRBD2; V: TRBV27; DNA: TGTGCCAGCTGCTACCTGACTAGCGGGGGGGCCACTAATCTCGGGGAGCTGTTTTTT; CDR3: CASCYLTSGGATNLGELFF
size: NA; length: 14; J: TRBJ1-2; D: TRBD1; V: TRBV6-6; DNA: TGTGCCAGCTCGGAGGGGGCGCAGGGCTATGGCTACACCTTC; CDR3: CASSEGAQGYGYTF
size: NA; length: 13; J: TRBJ2-3; D: NA; V: TRBV18; DNA: TGTGCCAGCTCATCCTCGCAGGGCAATGAGTTGTATTTT; CDR3: CASSSSQGNELYF
size: NA; length: 14; J: TRBJ1-2; D: TRBD1; V: TRBV2; DNA: TGTGCCAGCATGGGACAGGCCGTGACCTATGGCTACACCTTC; CDR3: CASMGQAVTYGYTF
size: NA; length: 14; J: TRBJ2-5; D: TRBD2; V: TRBV5-1; DNA: TGCGCCAGCAGCTCCCGTAGCGGGAGTGAGACCCAGTACTTC; CDR3: CASSSRSGSETQYF
size: once; length: 13; J: TRBJ1-2; D: NA; V: TRBV6-5; DNA: TGTGCCAGCAGTAACAGGCCCCATGGTGGCTACACCTTC; CDR3: CASSNRPHGGYTF
size: few; length: 13; J: TRBJ2-1; D: TRBD1; V: TRBV24-1; DNA: TGTGCCACCATGGGACAGGGGTACAATGAGCAGTTCTTC; CDR3: CATMGQGYNEQFF
size: few; length: 16; J: TRBJ1-5; D: NA; V: TRBV10-3; DNA: TGTGCCATCAGTGATAGAGGAGGGGGGGGCAATCAGCCCCAGCATTTT; CDR3: CAISDRGGGGNQPQHF
size: NA; length: 13; J: TRBJ2-7; D: TRBD2; V: TRBV7-9; DNA: TGTGCCAGCAGCTTAGGACTAGCCTTCGAGCAGTACTTC; CDR3: CASSLGLAFEQYF
size: NA; length: 14; J: TRBJ1-2; D: TRBD1; V: TRBV7-9; DNA: TGTGCCATAAAACAGGGGGCGATAAACTATGGCTACACCTTC; CDR3: CAIKQGAINYGYTF
size: NA; length: 12; J: TRBJ2-3; D: NA; V: TRBV2; DNA: TGTGCCAGCCGCAGGGGAACAGATACGCAGTATTTT; CDR3: CASRRGTDTQYF
size: NA; length: 13; J: TRBJ1-2; D: NA; V: TRBV18; DNA: TGTGCCAGCTCACCGACAGACAACTATGGCTACACCTTC; CDR3: CASSPTDNYGYTF
size: NA; length: 13; J: TRBJ2-5; D: TRBD2; V: TRBV2; DNA: TGTGCCGGGGGGCGGGAGGGCCATGAGACCCAGTACTTC; CDR3: CAGGREGHETQYF
size: NA; length: 16; J: TRBJ1-2; D: NA; V: TRBV24-1; DNA: TGTGCCACCAGTGATTCGAGGGCGGGGGCCGGCTATGGCTACACCTTC; CDR3: CATSDSRAGAGYGYTF
size: NA; length: 13; J: TRBJ1-6; D: TRBD1; V: TRBV11-2; DNA: TGTGCCAGCAGGAGGACAGGGGGCGCGCCCCTCCACTTT; CDR3: CASRRTGGAPLHF
size: NA; length: 17; J: TRBJ2-1; D: TRBD2; V: TRBV7-3; DNA: TGTGCCAGCAGCCCGTCGGGGGTTAGCGGGGGATACAATGAGCAGTTCTTC; CDR3: CASSPSGVSGGYNEQFF
size: NA; length: 14; J: TRBJ1-1; D: TRBD1; V: TRBV2; DNA: TGTGCCAGCGACGAGGGGGCTCGGGACACTGAAGCTTTCTTT; CDR3: CASDEGARDTEAFF
size: NA; length: 16; J: TRBJ2-2; D: TRBD2; V: TRBV11-3; DNA: TGTGCCAGCAGCTCACCTAGCGGGAGGAACACCGGGGAGCTGTTTTTT; CDR3: CASSSPSGRNTGELFF
size: NA; length: 14; J: TRBJ2-7; D: NA; V: TRBV5-1; DNA: TGCGCCAGCAGCTTGGAAATGTGGCCCTACGAGCAGTACTTC; CDR3: CASSLEMWPYEQYF
size: NA; length: 14; J: TRBJ1-2; D: TRBD1; V: TRBV5-1; DNA: TGCGCCAGCAGCTTGGCCCCAGGGGGCTATGGCTACACCTTC; CDR3: CASSLAPGGYGYTF
size: NA; length: 14; J: TRBJ2-5; D: TRBD2; V: TRBV7-9; DNA: TGTGCCAGCAGCTTTGGGGGGGTTCAAGAGACCCAGTACTTC; CDR3: CASSFGGVQETQYF
size: NA; length: 14; J: TRBJ2-2; D: NA; V: TRBV6-6; DNA: TGTGCCATCCGCCGGCTGGGCCTGGGCGGGGAGCTGTTTTTT; CDR3: CAIRRLGLGGELFF
size: NA; length: 15; J: TRBJ2-3; D: TRBD1; V: TRBV5-1; DNA: TGCGCCAGCAGCTCGACAGGGTTTTGGACAGATACGCAGTATTTT; CDR3: CASSSTGFWTDTQYF
size: NA; length: 13; J: TRBJ1-1; D: TRBD1; V: TRBV11-2; DNA: TGTGCCAGCAGCTCCGACAGGGATACTGAAGCTTTCTTT; CDR3: CASSSDRDTEAFF
size: NA; length: 13; J: TRBJ2-1; D: NA; V: TRBV19; DNA: TGTGCCAGTAGTATGGCCCCCCCCCATGAGCAGTTCTTC; CDR3: CASSMAPPHEQFF
size: few; length: 15; J: TRBJ1-1; D: NA; V: TRBV9; DNA: TGTGCCAGCAGCGTAGTCCCCGGACAGTATAATGAAGCTTTCTTT; CDR3: CASSVVPGQYNEAFF
size: once; length: 16; J: TRBJ2-2; D: NA; V: TRBV2; DNA: TGTGCCAGCAGTGAATATCCTAGCGAGAACACCGGGGAGCTGTTTTTT; CDR3: CASSEYPSENTGELFF
size: NA; length: 13; J: TRBJ2-5; D: NA; V: TRBV12-5; DNA: TGTGCTAGTGGTTTGACGAGGGAGGCGGGGCGGAACTTC; CDR3: CASGLTREAGRNF